The source of this T cell receptor (beta chain) is a study of lymphopenia after photon versus proton radiotherapy. Profiling relied on immunoSEQ multiplex PCR, and the TCRdb table lists in-frame clones only, not all of them. The table includes about 8,300 clones, roughly 88% detected once. V lost 8 bases and J 8 bases, leaving 9 bases between the germline ends. Germline V CDR1 and CDR2: MNHEY, SMNVEV (reference sequence). This CDR3 is 10 amino acids long. The receptor comes from a man aged 80 or over with cholangiocarcinoma. The chain joins TRBV27 to TRBJ1-1; D is unclear. The source material was peripheral blood, sampled from a patient treated with photon-based radiotherapy. CDR3 bases: TGTGCCAGCCGCGAGGAGGAAGCTTTCTTT. As protein: CASREEEAFF.